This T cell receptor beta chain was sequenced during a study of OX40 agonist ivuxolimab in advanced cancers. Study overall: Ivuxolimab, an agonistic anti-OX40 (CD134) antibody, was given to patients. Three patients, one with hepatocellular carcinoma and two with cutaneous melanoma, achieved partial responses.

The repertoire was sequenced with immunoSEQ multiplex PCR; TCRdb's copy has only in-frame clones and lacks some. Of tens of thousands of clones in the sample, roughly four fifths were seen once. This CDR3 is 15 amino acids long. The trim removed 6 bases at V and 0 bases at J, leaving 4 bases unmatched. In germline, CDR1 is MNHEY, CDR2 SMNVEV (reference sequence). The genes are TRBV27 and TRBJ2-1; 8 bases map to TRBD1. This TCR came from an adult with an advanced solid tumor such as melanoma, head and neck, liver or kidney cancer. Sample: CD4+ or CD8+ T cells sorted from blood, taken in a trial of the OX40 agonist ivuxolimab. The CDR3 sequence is CASREQGGSYNEQFF. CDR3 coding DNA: TGTGCCAGCAGGGAACAGGGGGGCTCCTACAATGAGCAGTTCTTC.